This TCR beta chain was sequenced during a study of blood T cell repertoires in COVID-19. Overall study context: Whether acute or convalescent, the COVID-19 samples came from the United States, Italy and Spain.

Looked up from germline, CDR1 is MRHNA and CDR2 is SNTAGT. This CDR3 is 14 amino acids long. V lost 2 bases and J lost 0, with 4 bases in between. The repertoire was sequenced with immunoSEQ multiplex PCR; TCRdb's copy has only in-frame clones and lacks some. The sample yields roughly 190,000 clones, 80% to 90% seen once. Specimen: peripheral blood. The V and J genes are TRBV6-4 and TRBJ2-2; D not certain. This TCR was sampled from a young man with acute or convalescent COVID-19. The CDR3: CASSDNTNTGELFF. The CDR3 nucleotides read TGTGCCAGCAGTGACAACACGAACACCGGGGAGCTGTTTTTT.